This T cell receptor (beta chain) appears in the sequencing data of a study of molecular identifiers for immune sequencing clone quantification. This clonotype has a count of ten or more. Its antigen is currently unknown. Sorted naive CD8 T cells, 20,000 to 1,000,000, were sequenced from 10%, 30% or 50% RNA. Sorting was used to obtain naive CD8 T cells (CD8+CD4-CCR7+CD45RA+). Both previously described methods and listed TCR primers were employed to make bulk TCR libraries. A single record per CDR3 protein comes from TCRdb applying MiXCR to the PCR reads. This table has about 500,000 distinct CDR3 sequences, 25% appearing once. Study-wide results and limits: One cell's worth of spiked Jurkat TCR RNA was reportedly detectable among about a million naive cells.

The sequenced sample was naive CD8+ T cells from blood, with Jurkat cell RNA spiked in. The subset here: FACS-sorted CD8+CD4-CCR7+CD45RA+ naive T cells. The TCR comes from a human donor in good health. Some libraries in this study had Jurkat cell RNA spiked in.

CDR3 protein: CASSQEPGGDIGEQYF. CDR3 sequence (DNA): TGCGCCAGCAGCCAAGAGCCAGGGGGTGACATTGGCGAGCAGTACTTC. The genes are TRBV4-3 and TRBJ2-7, with 7 positions matching TRBD1. The CDR3 sequence is 16 residues long. Unmatched junction bases numbered 11, after V lost 0 bases and J lost 6 bases. Germline lookup yields CDR1 LGHNA and CDR2 YSLEER.